The 10 T cell receptor beta chains listed next were all sequenced from one sample in a study of shared clonotypes between healthy human individuals. Naive CD8 cells were CD45RO-negative, positively selected for CCR7, excluding terminally differentiated effector memory CD45RA+ cells. Measured with immunoSEQ multiplex PCR; TCRdb has only the in-frame clones, and not every one. The sample carries roughly 2 million clones, roughly 95% recorded once. The sequencing sample was made of naive CD8+ T cells sorted from blood. Receptor source: a man between 18 and 35 years old in good health.

Concerning this clone: The sample contains more than one DNA sequence encoding this CDR3. CDR3 residues: CASSLLGGDTEAFF. DNA of the CDR3: TGTGCCAGCAGTTTATTGGGGGGAGACACTGAAGCTTTCTTT. The chain combines TRBV27 with TRBJ1-1, with a weak D call TRBD1 (5 bases). Trimming took off 1 base at V and 3 bases at J, with 9 bases between the two ends. Germline V gives CDR1 MNHEY, CDR2 SMNVEV (reference sequence). The CDR3 spans 14 residues.

With respect to this clone: Other DNA sequences within the sample encode an identical CDR3. The V gene is TRBV9, the J gene TRBJ2-7; TRBD2 agrees at 7 bases. The CDR3 is 15 amino acids. Germline trimming cut 3 bases from V and 0 bases from J; bases unmatched to any gene: 6. CDR1 is SGDLS and CDR2 is YYNGEE in the germline V gene. The CDR3 region has the DNA TGTGCCAGCAGCGCTAGCGGAGGCAGCTCCTACGAGCAGTACTTC. Its translation is CASSASGGSSYEQYF.

Notes on this clone: Other nucleotide sequences from this sample produce the same CDR3. V usage is TRBV4-1 and J usage is TRBJ2-7; 11 bases map to TRBD1. There are 15 residues in the CDR3. The V gene's germline CDR1 is MGHRA and CDR2 YSYEKL. The V segment lost 1 base and the J segment 2 bases; nucleotides outside the gene matches: 1. CDR3: CASSQGGQGAYEQYF. CDR3 in DNA: TGCGCCAGCAGCCAAGGGGGACAGGGGGCCTACGAGCAGTACTTC.

The J gene is TRBJ2-3, the V gene TRBV5-4, with D possibly matching TRBD1 (5 bases). V lost 0 bases to trimming and J lost 2 bases, with 7 bases between them. Germline V gene data show CDR1 as SGHNT and CDR2 as YYREEE (reference sequence). The CDR3 has 14 residues. DNA for the CDR3: TGTGCCAGCAGCTTGGGACAGATCACAGATACGCAGTATTTT. Protein sequence: CASSLGQITDTQYF.

In DNA form, the CDR3 reads TGTGCCAGCAGTTTGGATCGCAGGGGGATGTACACCATATATTTT. It yields the protein CASSLDRRGMYTIYF. V is TRBV28 and J is TRBJ1-3; TRBD1 matches at 7 bases. CDR1 is MDHEN, CDR2 SYDVKM, per germline. The CDR3 runs to 15 residues. The junction had 10 bases not matched to a gene; V was cut back by 3 bases and J by 8 bases.

This chain connects TRBV7-9 to TRBJ2-5; possibly TRBD1 for D (6 bases). Per germline, CDR1 SEHNR and CDR2 FQNEAQ (reference sequence). The germline V and J ends were trimmed by 7 bases and 4 bases, with 22 bases remaining between them. The CDR3 loop spans 16 amino acids. The CDR3 DNA reads TGTGCCAGCATCGCATTCCCGGCAGGGGCAAGAGAGACCCAGTACTTC. This gives the protein CASIAFPAGARETQYF.

V is TRBV11-2 and J is TRBJ2-7, with D perhaps TRBD1 or TRBD2 (5 bases each). Trimming removed 0 bases from V and 3 bases from J, with 12 bases in between. The CDR3 has 15 amino acids. Per germline, CDR1 SGHAT and CDR2 FQNNGV. CDR3 sequence (DNA): TGTGCCAGCAGCTTAGAGGGACGGAACATCTACGAGCAGTACTTC. Amino acid sequence: CASSLEGRNIYEQYF.

This clone showed up just once. Within the sample, other DNA sequences also encode this same CDR3. The CDR3 spells CASSFAGGPYNEQFF. In DNA, the CDR3 is TGCGCCAGCAGCTTCGCGGGGGGGCCCTACAATGAGCAGTTCTTC. The chain is built from TRBV5-1 and TRBJ2-1; 9 bases are shared with TRBD2. CDR3 length: 15 residues. Trimming took 2 bases from V and 2 from J; bases not matched to a gene: 2. Germline CDR1 and CDR2: SGHRS and YFSETQ.

V usage is TRBV5-6 and J usage is TRBJ2-5, with D uncertain. This CDR3 region has 15 residues. Germline CDR1 is SGHDT and CDR2 is YYEEEE. Trimming took 3 bases from V and 0 from J, leaving 12 bases between them. The CDR3 DNA reads TGTGCCAGCAGCTCTTACGAAATATACCAAGAGACCCAGTACTTC. This encodes CASSSYEIYQETQYF.

The V and J genes are TRBV19 and TRBJ1-1, with D tentatively TRBD1 (5 bases). The CDR3 runs 14 residues. The V and J ends lost 6 bases and 4 bases respectively, with 15 bases between them. Germline V gene data show CDR1 as LNHDA and CDR2 as SQIVND (reference sequence). CDR3 protein: CASRHGGAGTEAFF. CDR3 DNA sequence: TGTGCCAGTAGACACGGCGGGGCGGGCACTGAAGCTTTCTTT.